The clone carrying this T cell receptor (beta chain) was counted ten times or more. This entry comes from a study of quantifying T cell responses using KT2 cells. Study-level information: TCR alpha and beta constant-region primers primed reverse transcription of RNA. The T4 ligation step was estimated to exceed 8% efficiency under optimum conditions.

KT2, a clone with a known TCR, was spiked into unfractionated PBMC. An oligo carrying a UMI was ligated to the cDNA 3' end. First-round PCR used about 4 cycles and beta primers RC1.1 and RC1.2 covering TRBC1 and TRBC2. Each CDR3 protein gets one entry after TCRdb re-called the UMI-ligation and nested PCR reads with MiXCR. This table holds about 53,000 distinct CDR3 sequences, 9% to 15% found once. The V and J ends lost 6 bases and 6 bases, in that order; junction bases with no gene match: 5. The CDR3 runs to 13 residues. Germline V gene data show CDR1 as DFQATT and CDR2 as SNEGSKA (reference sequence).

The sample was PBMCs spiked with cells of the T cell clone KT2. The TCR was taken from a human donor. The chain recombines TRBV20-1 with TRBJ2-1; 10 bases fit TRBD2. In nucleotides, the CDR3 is TGCAGTGCGAGCGGGAGGGCCTTCAATGAGCAGTTCTTC. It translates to CSASGRAFNEQFF.